The present TCR beta chain was sequenced within a study of blood T cell repertoires in COVID-19. As for the study in general: Samples representing acute and convalescent COVID-19 were sourced from the United States, Italy and Spain. In each case, the material was cDNA or gDNA derived from T cells, B-cell-depleted T cells, or PBMCs.

In the original workflow: Estimation of nucleated cell counts was performed using reference gene primer amplification. Profiling relied on immunoSEQ multiplex PCR, and the TCRdb table lists in-frame clones only, not all of them. The V and J calls and clone size come from that table; D and trimming were worked out from the DNA. The sample has 110,000 to 150,000 clones, roughly four fifths seen once. V lost 5 bases and J 0 bases, leaving 10 bases between the germline ends. Per germline, CDR1 MGHRA and CDR2 YSYEKL. This CDR3 region has 14 residues. V usage is TRBV4-1 and J usage is TRBJ1-1, with D perhaps TRBD1 (5 bases). The source of this sequence is a human donor in a cohort sampled during active COVID-19. Sequencing used peripheral blood. The CDR3 loop is CASSFRALNTEAFF. The CDR3 region has the DNA TGCGCCAGCAGCTTCAGGGCCTTGAACACTGAAGCTTTCTTT.